This T cell receptor (beta chain) emerged from a study of control samples from healthy donors and cancer patients. Data came from immunoSEQ multiplex PCR; TCRdb stores just in-frame clones and leaves some out. The profile shows about 28,000 clones, less than 80% of them singletons. This CDR3 has 15 residues. Trimming took off 3 bases at V and 1 base at J, with 12 bases between the two ends. CDR1 SQVTM and CDR2 ANQGSEA come from the germline V gene. The chain joins TRBV29-1 to TRBJ1-4, with TRBD1 as a possible D gene (5 bases). Material for sequencing was PBMCs. This sequence originates from a man aged 60 to 75 with head and neck cancer. CDR3 residues: CSVDLQGGTNEKLFF. DNA for the CDR3: TGCAGCGTTGACCTCCAGGGAGGAACTAATGAAAAACTGTTTTTT. The full variable domain, its missing parts supplied by reference TRBV29-1 and TRBJ1-4, is SAVISQKPSRDICQRGTSLTIQCQVDSQVTMMFWYRQQPGQSLTLIATANQGSEATYESGFVIDKFPISRPNLTFSTLTVSNMSPEDSSIYLCSVDLQGGTNEKLFFGSGTQLSVL.